The 28 T cell receptor beta chains in this list originate from one sample, sequenced in a study of immune evolution from preneoplasia to lung adenocarcinoma. Repertoires were generated with immunoSEQ multiplex PCR, while TCRdb's copy carries only in-frame clones and drops some. The sample lists about 9,000 clones; approximately 83% were seen once. The sample comprised FFPE minimally invasive lung adenocarcinoma tissue. These receptor sequences come from a person aged 70 to 85 with lung adenocarcinoma.

The rearrangement uses TRBV28 and TRBJ1-1; D gene unclear. Germline V gene sequence: CDR1 MDHEN, CDR2 SYDVKM. The CDR3 has 14 residues. The V and J ends lost 1 base and 9 bases respectively, with 15 bases between them. Written as DNA, the CDR3 is TGTGCCAGCAGTTTATTGGCAGCTAACTCGAAAGCTTTCTTT. This gives the protein CASSLLAANSKAFF.

This sequence joins TRBV2 and TRBJ2-7; 7 bases agree with TRBD1. CDR3 size: 16 residues. Losses at the gene ends were 7 bases for V and 3 bases for J; bases not matched to a gene: 15. Per germline, CDR1 SNHLY and CDR2 FYNNEI. The CDR3 is CASIKLHRGVGYEQYF. For the CDR3, the DNA is TGTGCCAGCATTAAACTGCACAGGGGAGTGGGCTACGAGCAGTACTTC.

To note about this clone: A read error may account for a junction end that differs from germline. The V and J genes are TRBV18 and TRBJ1-3; D gene uncertain. This CDR3 spans 15 amino acids. Germline V gene data show CDR1 as KGHSH and CDR2 as LQKENI. The CDR3 DNA reads as TGTGCCAACTCACCATCCCGAGGGTCTGGAAACACCATATATTTT. Its protein product is CANSPSRGSGNTIYF.

The chain couples TRBV7-9 to TRBJ1-2; 9 positions agree with TRBD1. Germline V lookup: CDR1 SEHNR, CDR2 FQNEAQ (reference sequence). This CDR3 is built from 14 residues. Unmatched junction bases numbered 7, after V lost 3 bases and J lost 8 bases. Here the CDR3 reads CASSLGTGLEGYTF. CDR3 DNA sequence: TGTGCCAGCAGCTTGGGGACAGGGCTGGAAGGCTACACCTTC. Filled out from reference TRBV7-9 and TRBJ1-2, the complete variable domain reads DTGVSQNPRHKITKRGQNVTFRCDPISEHNRLYWYRQTLGQGPEFLTYFQNEAQLEKSRLLSDRFSAERPKGSFSTLEIQRTEQGDSAMYLCASSLGTGLEGYTFGSGTRLTVV.

In its sample, this clone was seen a few times. The genes are TRBV28 and TRBJ2-7, with TRBD2 matching over 8 bases. CDR1 is MDHEN and CDR2 is SYDVKM in the germline V gene. Unmatched junction bases numbered 11, after V lost 8 bases and J lost 5 bases. CDR3 length: 14 residues. CDR3 loop: CASRPGGALDEQYF. DNA of the CDR3: TGTGCCAGCCGACCCGGGGGGGCCCTCGACGAGCAGTACTTC.

Only one count was recorded for this clone. V usage is TRBV10-2 and J usage is TRBJ2-1; 7 bases agree with TRBD2. Germline assignment: CDR1 WSHSY and CDR2 SAAADI. With V trimmed by 0 bases and J by 7 bases, 9 bases remained unmatched. This CDR3 contains 16 residues. CDR3 DNA sequence: TGCGCCAGCAGTGAGTCGAGCGGGGCCGGGGGAAATGAGCAGTTCTTC. Its protein is CASSESSGAGGNEQFF.

This sequence joins TRBV30 and TRBJ1-4; a possible D gene is TRBD1 (6 bases). V was trimmed by 3 bases and J by 8 bases, leaving 25 bases between them. The CDR3 extends over 17 amino acids. The germline V gene has CDR1 GTSNPN and CDR2 SVGIG (reference sequence). The CDR3 coding sequence is TGTGCCTGGAGCCACACAAGATCGACAGGACGGGGGGAAAAACTGTTTTTT. Its protein is CAWSHTRSTGRGEKLFF.

CDR3 bases: TGTGCCACCAGCAAACAGGGAGGCACTGAAGCTTTCTTT. Its translation: CATSKQGGTEAFF. The rearrangement uses TRBV15 and TRBJ1-1, with a weak D call TRBD1 (6 bases). Germline CDR1 is LNHNV and CDR2 is YYDKDF (reference sequence). Between the trimmed V and J ends, which lost 4 bases and 4 bases, there was a span of 10 bases. This CDR3 spans 13 amino acids.

The chain is built from TRBV5-1 and TRBJ1-1; possible D gene TRBD1, 5 bases. The CDR3 extends over 14 amino acids. V was pared by 0 bases and J by 3 bases, with 9 bases between. Looked up from germline, CDR1 is SGHRS and CDR2 is YFSETQ. CDR3 DNA: TGCGCCAGCAGCTTGGGCTGGGGGGACACTGAAGCTTTCTTT. Translating gives CASSLGWGDTEAFF.

This chain links TRBV30 with TRBJ1-2; the D is unclear. V lost 1 base, J lost 1 base, and 7 bases lay in between. Germline V gene lookup returns CDR1 GTSNPN and CDR2 SVGIG (reference sequence). CDR3 length: 13 residues. CDR3 DNA sequence: TGTGCCTGGAGTGGCAGATATAACTATGGCTACACCTTC. Amino acids: CAWSGRYNYGYTF.

The J gene is TRBJ1-2, the V gene TRBV5-4; no definite D call. The CDR3 sequence is 12 residues long. V was clipped by 4 bases and J by 4 bases, with 8 bases between them. Per germline, CDR1 SGHNT and CDR2 YYREEE (reference sequence). Here the CDR3 reads CASSTGLYGYTF. The CDR3 DNA is TGTGCCAGCAGCACGGGCCTCTATGGCTACACCTTC.

The chain links TRBV6-1 to TRBJ2-5; TRBD2 matches at 12 bases. This CDR3 spans 17 amino acids. Germline CDR1 and CDR2: MNHNS and SASEGT. The ends lost 1 base at V and 5 bases at J; junction bases unmatched: 8. The CDR3 nucleotides read TGTGCCAGCAGTGAAGGGGCTAGCGGGGGGGCCTTCGAGACCCAGTACTTC. Amino acids: CASSEGASGGAFETQYF.

J is TRBJ2-7 and V is TRBV4-1, with D possibly being TRBD1 (6 bases). Germline V gives CDR1 MGHRA, CDR2 YSYEKL. This CDR3 is built from 17 residues. V lost 2 bases and J 5 bases, leaving 22 bases between the germline ends. The CDR3 DNA reads as TGCGCCAGCAGCCAACTCCTTCAGCAGGGGTTTCCCCACGAGCAGTACTTC. Its protein product is CASSQLLQQGFPHEQYF.

The rearrangement links TRBV27 to TRBJ2-1; possibly TRBD1 for D (6 bases). The V end lost 4 bases, the J end lost 9 bases, and 7 bases lay between the germline ends. The length of the CDR3 is 11 residues. Germline CDR1 and CDR2: MNHEY and SMNVEV (reference sequence). The CDR3 coding sequence is TGTGCCAGCAGTTCACAGGGTGAGCAGTTCTTC. Amino acid sequence: CASSSQGEQFF.

This sequence joins TRBV5-5 and TRBJ2-3; 7 bases map to TRBD1. With 2 bases clipped from V and 4 bases from J, the junction kept 4 bases outside the gene matches. The V gene's germline CDR1 is SGHKS and CDR2 YYEKEE (reference sequence). The CDR3 extends over 14 amino acids. CDR3 bases: TGTGCCAGCAGCTTACGACAGGGCGCAGATACGCAGTATTTT. It encodes CASSLRQGADTQYF.

The V call is TRBV14, the J call TRBJ1-1; maybe TRBD1 (6 bases). Germline values: CDR1 SGHDN, CDR2 FVKESK. This CDR3 comprises 15 residues. V lost 4 bases to trimming and J lost 2 bases, with 14 bases between them. The DNA for the CDR3 is TGTGCCAGCAGCCTTTTGGGGGCTCTTAACACTGAAGCTTTCTTT. Translation: CASSLLGALNTEAFF. Drawing the rest from reference TRBV14 and TRBJ1-1, the complete variable domain is EAGVTQFPSHSVIEKGQTVTLRCDPISGHDNLYWYRRVMGKEIKFLLHFVKESKQDESGMPNNRFLAERTGGTYSTLKVQPAELEDSGVYFCASSLLGALNTEAFFGQGTRLTVV.

This chain uses TRBV29-1 with TRBJ1-1; D not certain. There are 12 residues in the CDR3. Germline lookup yields CDR1 SQVTM and CDR2 ANQGSEA. The V gene lost 3 bases and the J gene lost 1 base, with 6 bases spanning the gap. The CDR3 sequence: CSVEPGNTEAFF. The CDR3 bases are TGCAGCGTTGAGCCAGGGAACACTGAAGCTTTCTTT.

The DNA of the CDR3 is TGTGCCAGCAGCTTGGCGTGGGGCTACCACTATGGCTACACCTTC. Translation: CASSLAWGYHYGYTF. This rearrangement joins TRBV5-6 to TRBJ1-2, with D tentatively TRBD1 (5 bases). V was pared by 0 bases and J by 3 bases, with 12 bases between. The germline CDR1 and CDR2 sequences are SGHDT and YYEEEE. The CDR3 is made up of 15 amino acids.

This chain links TRBV29-1 with TRBJ2-5; D uncertain. V was shortened by 7 bases and J by 2 bases, with 5 bases between the two germline ends. CDR1 is SQVTM, CDR2 ANQGSEA, per germline. The CDR3 spans 10 residues. The CDR3 sequence is CSAGQETQYF. CDR3 DNA: TGCAGCGCCGGGCAAGAGACCCAGTACTTC. The full variable domain, completed using reference TRBV29-1 and TRBJ2-5, is SAVISQKPSRDICQRGTSLTIQCQVDSQVTMMFWYRQQPGQSLTLIATANQGSEATYESGFVIDKFPISRPNLTFSTLTVSNMSPEDSSIYLCSAGQETQYFGPGTRLLVL.

The rearrangement joins TRBV9 to TRBJ2-5; D is unresolved. Germline values: CDR1 SGDLS, CDR2 YYNGEE. CDR3 size: 18 residues. V lost 4 bases and J lost 2, with 24 bases in between. CDR3 in DNA: TGTGCCAGCAGCCAGAGAGGACCACTGTTTGGTATTCAAGAGACCCAGTACTTC. Protein sequence: CASSQRGPLFGIQETQYF.

Only a few counts were recorded for this clone. The chain joins TRBV19 to TRBJ1-6, with D tentatively TRBD1 (6 bases). In germline, CDR1 is LNHDA, CDR2 SQIVND (reference sequence). V shed 1 base and J shed 10 bases, with 11 bases lying between them. The CDR3 has 14 amino acids. The CDR3 sequence: CASSIVGGRSPLHF. CDR3 DNA sequence: TGTGCCAGTAGTATAGTAGGGGGAAGGTCACCCCTCCACTTT.

The chain joins TRBV19 to TRBJ1-5, with D perhaps TRBD1 (6 bases). The CDR3 has 14 residues. Germline assignment: CDR1 LNHDA and CDR2 SQIVND (reference sequence). V was trimmed by 4 bases and J by 1 base, leaving 8 bases between them. CDR3 residues: CASSKGESNQPQHF. The CDR3 DNA reads as TGTGCCAGTAGTAAGGGGGAAAGCAATCAGCCCCAGCATTTT.

CDR3 coding DNA: TGTGCCAGCAGCTTAAAGCGGACAGGGACAATGAACACTGAAGCTTTCTTT. Protein product: CASSLKRTGTMNTEAFF. V and J are TRBV27 and TRBJ1-1, with 8 nucleotides matching TRBD1. Germline CDR1 MNHEY, CDR2 SMNVEV (reference sequence). J lost 0 bases, V lost 6 bases, and 12 bases had no gene match. The CDR3 spans 17 residues.

This chain joins TRBV10-3 and TRBJ1-1; 10 bases line up with TRBD1. The ends lost 8 bases at V and 6 bases at J; junction bases unmatched: 6. Germline lookup yields CDR1 ENHRY and CDR2 SYGVKD. This CDR3 region has 13 residues. The CDR3 DNA reads as TGTGCCATCGGGACAGGGGAGTATGCTGAAGCTTTCTTT. The encoded protein is CAIGTGEYAEAFF.

The chain joins TRBV6-5 to TRBJ2-1; D uncertain. The CDR3 consists of 14 residues. The ends were cut back, 2 bases at V and 5 bases at J, with 10 bases in the middle. The germline V gene has CDR1 MNHEY and CDR2 SVGAGI. The CDR3 sequence: CASSYGGFNNEQFF. The CDR3 coding sequence is TGTGCCAGCAGTTACGGCGGATTCAACAATGAGCAGTTCTTC.

The chain recombines TRBV5-1 with TRBJ1-1; TRBD1 is a possible D gene (6 bases). The V gene's germline CDR1 is SGHRS and CDR2 YFSETQ. The germline V and J ends were trimmed by 7 bases and 5 bases, with 21 bases remaining between them. The CDR3 is 15 residues long. The chain's CDR3 is CASGKTAGARTEAFF. The CDR3 nucleotides read TGCGCCAGCGGAAAGACGGCGGGGGCGCGGACTGAAGCTTTCTTT.

The V call is TRBV5-8, the J call TRBJ2-5; TRBD1 matches 8 bases. The trim removed 4 bases at V and 4 bases at J, leaving 6 bases unmatched. CDR1 and CDR2 (germline): SGHTS, YDEGEE. The CDR3 contains 14 residues. The CDR3 loop is CASSPGTGRETQYF. For the CDR3, the DNA is TGTGCCAGCAGCCCCGGGACAGGTCGAGAGACCCAGTACTTC.

This rearrangement joins TRBV5-5 to TRBJ1-5; no clear D. The CDR3 is made up of 13 amino acids. In germline, CDR1 is SGHKS, CDR2 YYEKEE (reference sequence). Between the trimmed V and J ends, which lost 4 bases and 2 bases, there was a span of 7 bases. CDR3 sequence: CASSTGGNQPQHF. The CDR3 nucleotides are TGTGCCAGCAGCACCGGTGGCAATCAGCCCCAGCATTTT.